Listed below are T cell receptor beta chains from one sample, sequenced in a study of memory CD4+ T cells and cytomegalovirus serostatus. This table comes from immunoSEQ multiplex PCR, and its TCRdb copy is limited to in-frame clones, with some not included. The repertoire holds some 59,000 clones, with 75% to 90% as singletons. The material sequenced was memory CD4+ T cells from blood. These receptors originate from an adult in good health and CMV-seronegative. CDR3s include the opening cysteine and the closing phenylalanine or tryptophan. The D gene is left open where the match is weak. Expanded clones are given a class, and other clones once, few, many or no size at all.

TRBV13	-	TRBJ1-2	-	CASSALSGIYGYTF	TGTGCCAGCAGCGCCCTTTCCGGGATCTATGGCTACACCTTC
TRBV6-5	TRBD1	TRBJ1-2	-	CASSPSGGYGYTF	TGTGCCAGCAGTCCTTCAGGGGGCTATGGCTACACCTTC
TRBV5-1	-	TRBJ2-5	-	CASSKTEGETQYF	TGCGCCAGCAGCAAAACTGAGGGCGAGACCCAGTACTTC
TRBV30	-	TRBJ1-1	-	CAWSRGIEAFF	TGTGCCTGGAGTAGGGGGATCGAAGCTTTCTTT
TRBV11-2	TRBD1	TRBJ2-5	-	CASSLGRRGTETQYF	TGTGCCAGCAGCTTAGGTCGCAGGGGGACGGAGACCCAGTACTTC
TRBV10-1	-	TRBJ2-7	-	CASSDNRGEQYF	TGCGCCAGCAGTGACAACCGAGGGGAGCAGTACTTC
TRBV19	-	TRBJ1-1	-	CASSIVRDTEAFF	TGTGCCAGTAGTATAGTGAGGGACACTGAAGCTTTCTTT
TRBV27	-	TRBJ2-5	-	CASSSRDKQETQYF	TGTGCCAGCAGTTCCCGGGACAAACAAGAGACCCAGTACTTC
TRBV27	-	TRBJ1-2	-	CASSRQARHGYGYTF	TGTGCCAGCAGTCGACAGGCCCGACACGGCTATGGCTACACCTTC
TRBV27	TRBD1	TRBJ2-5	-	CASSSPGTGGKETQYF	TGTGCCAGCAGTTCCCCCGGGACAGGGGGGAAAGAGACCCAGTACTTC
TRBV7-3	TRBD1	TRBJ2-2	once	CASSLGGQGNTGELFF	TGTGCCAGCAGCTTAGGGGGACAGGGGAACACCGGGGAGCTGTTTTTT
TRBV13	TRBD1	TRBJ2-1	-	CASSSISPTPGQGSIYEQFF	TGTGCCAGCAGCTCAATTTCACCGACGCCGGGACAGGGTAGTATCTATGAGCAGTTCTTC
TRBV7-9	TRBD2	TRBJ2-1	-	CASSSLSGTPYNEQFF	TGTGCCAGCAGCTCCCTTAGCGGGACGCCCTACAATGAGCAGTTCTTC
TRBV27	-	TRBJ2-7	-	CASSASGFNYEQYF	TGTGCCAGCAGTGCCTCAGGGTTTAACTACGAGCAGTACTTC
TRBV6-1	-	TRBJ1-2	few	CASSHNYGYTF	TGTGCCAGCAGTCACAACTATGGCTACACCTTC
TRBV5-4	-	TRBJ2-2	-	CASSFQGGSAGELFF	TGTGCCAGCAGCTTTCAGGGAGGTTCCGCCGGGGAGCTGTTTTTT
TRBV6-5	-	TRBJ2-1	-	CASSGGTTRWDEQFF	TGTGCCAGCAGTGGTGGGACCACACGCTGGGATGAGCAGTTCTTC
TRBV7-9	TRBD1	TRBJ2-7	-	CASSPRGAGGYEQYF	TGTGCCAGCAGCCCCCGCGGCGCAGGGGGCTACGAGCAGTACTTC
TRBV7-2	-	TRBJ1-1	-	CASTSSGGRGTEAFF	TGTGCCAGCACCTCCTCTGGGGGGCGGGGCACTGAAGCTTTCTTT
TRBV5-1	TRBD2	TRBJ2-7	-	CASSLGGGLYEQYF	TGCGCCAGCAGCTTGGGCGGGGGGCTCTACGAGCAGTACTTC
TRBV7-2	-	TRBJ1-1	-	CASSLGGKGSEAFF	TGTGCCAGCAGCTTAGGGGGCAAGGGGTCTGAAGCTTTCTTT
TRBV27	-	TRBJ1-5	-	CASRGDSQRQPQHF	TGTGCCAGCAGGGGCGACAGCCAACGACAGCCCCAGCATTTT
TRBV18	TRBD1	TRBJ1-1	-	CASSPPGQGKRTEAFF	TGTGCCAGCTCACCACCGGGACAGGGAAAGAGGACTGAAGCTTTCTTT
TRBV7-9	-	TRBJ2-7	-	CASTAADYEQYF	TGTGCCAGCACCGCGGCCGACTACGAGCAGTACTTC
TRBV7-2	TRBD2	TRBJ2-4	-	CASSLAAGGVGNIQYF	TGTGCCAGCAGCTTAGCGGCGGGAGGGGTCGGAAACATTCAGTACTTC
TRBV30	-	TRBJ2-7	once	CAWSVLQGPYEQYF	TGTGCCTGGAGTGTATTACAGGGCCCCTACGAGCAGTACTTC
TRBV11-2	-	TRBJ2-1	-	CASSLASGAQFF	TGTGCCAGCAGCTTAGCGTCGGGGGCGCAGTTCTTC
TRBV7-9	TRBD2	TRBJ2-7	-	CASSYGRDEQYF	TGTGCCAGCAGCTACGGGAGGGACGAGCAGTACTTC
TRBV6-6	-	TRBJ1-1	-	CASSSQENTEAFF	TGTGCCAGCAGTAGCCAGGAGAACACTGAAGCTTTCTTT
TRBV19	-	TRBJ1-2	-	CASSQVANYGYTF	TGTGCCAGTAGCCAGGTAGCTAACTATGGCTACACCTTC
TRBV2	-	TRBJ1-2	few	CASSEDIGYTF	TGTGCCAGCAGTGAAGATATTGGCTACACCTTC
TRBV6-1	-	TRBJ2-1	-	CASSEGGRSYNEQFF	TGTGCCAGCAGTGAGGGAGGCCGGTCCTACAATGAGCAGTTCTTC
TRBV28	-	TRBJ2-1	-	CASSFQGGVHEQFF	TGTGCCAGCAGTTTTCAAGGAGGGGTCCATGAGCAGTTCTTC
TRBV5-1	-	TRBJ2-2	-	CASSLPGELFF	TGCGCCAGCAGCTTGCCCGGGGAGCTGTTTTTT
TRBV18	-	TRBJ2-1	-	CASSSLYNEQFF	TGTGCCAGCTCCTCCCTCTACAATGAGCAGTTCTTC
TRBV5-1	-	TRBJ2-1	-	CASSLSRGNEQFF	TGCGCCAGCAGCTTGTCCAGGGGCAATGAGCAGTTCTTC
TRBV10-1	-	TRBJ1-1	few	CASSGQRNTEAFF	TGCGCCAGCAGTGGACAGCGGAACACTGAAGCTTTCTTT
TRBV7-2	TRBD1	TRBJ1-5	-	CASSPRQGTHQPQHF	TGTGCCAGCAGCCCACGACAGGGTACGCATCAGCCCCAGCATTTT
TRBV5-1	-	TRBJ1-2	-	CASSQENGNYGYTF	TGCGCCAGCAGCCAGGAGAACGGGAACTATGGCTACACCTTC
TRBV30	-	TRBJ2-7	-	CAWSRQVGSYEQYF	TGTGCCTGGAGCCGACAGGTCGGCTCCTACGAGCAGTACTTC
TRBV6-5	TRBD1	TRBJ2-5	-	CASSLSTGQETQYF	TGTGCCAGCAGTCTCTCGACAGGGCAAGAGACCCAGTACTTC
TRBV7-2	-	TRBJ2-7	-	CASSLGGGDSYEQYF	TGTGCCAGCAGCTTGGGCGGCGGGGACTCCTACGAGCAGTACTTC
TRBV5-1	-	TRBJ1-5	-	CASSQQGGDQPQHF	TGCGCCAGCAGCCAACAGGGCGGGGACCAGCCCCAGCATTTT
TRBV11-2	TRBD1	TRBJ1-2	-	CASSPRQGNYGYTF	TGTGCCAGCAGCCCAAGACAGGGGAACTATGGCTACACCTTC
TRBV5-6	-	TRBJ2-7	-	CASSKAYEQYF	TGTGCCAGCAGCAAGGCCTACGAGCAGTACTTC
TRBV6-6	-	TRBJ1-6	few	CASSSRGGGYNSPLHF	TGTGCCAGCAGTTCCAGGGGAGGGGGCTATAATTCACCCCTCCACTTT
TRBV10-1	-	TRBJ2-3	-	CASSEGLGDTQYF	TGCGCCAGCAGTGAGGGACTCGGAGATACGCAGTATTTT
TRBV6-5	TRBD2	TRBJ2-1	-	CASSYLATSGTHEQFF	TGTGCCAGCAGTTACTTGGCGACTAGCGGGACCCATGAGCAGTTCTTC
TRBV5-1	-	TRBJ1-2	-	CASSLGRHPYGYTF	TGCGCCAGCAGCCTGGGACGGCACCCCTATGGCTACACCTTC
TRBV19	-	TRBJ1-4	few	CASRRGDRPTNEKLFF	TGTGCCAGTAGGAGGGGAGACCGGCCAACTAATGAAAAACTGTTTTTT
TRBV4-1	TRBD1	TRBJ1-2	-	CASSTPVGQGDRGYTF	TGCGCCAGCAGCACACCCGTCGGACAGGGGGATCGAGGCTACACCTTC
TRBV18	-	TRBJ1-6	-	CASSPRGVNSPLHF	TGTGCCAGCTCACCACGAGGGGTAAATTCACCCCTCCACTTT